These 6 T cell receptor beta chains were all obtained from the same sample, sequenced in a study of spatial heterogeneity in lung cancer. Time point here: sample taken at primary tumor resection. TCRdb re-analysed the 5' RACE reads in MiXCR, keeping a single row per CDR3 protein. The sample contains 35,000 to 50,000 distinct CDR3 sequences, around 3.1% of which appear only once. The source material was normal lung tissue next to the tumor, sampled at surgery. The receptors stem from a male donor with early-stage non-small cell lung cancer.

This clonotype was observed at least ten times. The chain couples TRBV7-2 to TRBJ2-1, with D hard to call. This CDR3 comprises 14 residues. Per the germline V gene, CDR1 is SGHTA and CDR2 is FQGNSA. The V gene lost 2 bases and the J gene lost 5 bases, with 10 bases spanning the gap. The CDR3 DNA sequence: TGTGCCAGCAGCTTAAGTGGACCGAACAATGAGCAGTTCTTC. It encodes CASSLSGPNNEQFF.

V usage is TRBV3-1 and J usage is TRBJ2-7; D is possibly TRBD2 (5 bases). Trimming left V 4 bases short and J 3 bases short, with 10 bases between. Germline V gives CDR1 LGHDT, CDR2 YNNKEL (reference sequence). The CDR3 is made up of 13 amino acids. CDR3 bases: TGTGCCAGCAGCCGTAACCGGGACTACGAGCAGTACTTC. This codes for CASSRNRDYEQYF.

This clonotype was picked up many times. The chain combines TRBV29-1 with TRBJ2-7, with 7 nucleotides matching TRBD2. J gave up 5 bases and V 7 bases, and 23 bases lay outside the gene matches. CDR1 and CDR2 (germline): SQVTM, ANQGSEA. The CDR3 is 17 residues long. Here the CDR3 DNA reads TGCAGCGCAACTCTTGAGTCCGCGGGAGACCCCCTAAACGAGCAGTACTTC. Encoded protein: CSATLESAGDPLNEQYF.

This clonotype appeared many times. V is TRBV24-1 and J is TRBJ2-2; D is unresolved. In germline, CDR1 is KGHDR, CDR2 SFDVKD. This CDR3 spans 20 amino acids. Trimming removed 4 bases at V and 2 bases at J, with 25 bases between. CDR3 bases: TGTGCCACCAGTGACAATACAGTATTCCCAGATCCGATAAACACCGGGGAGCTGTTTTTT. Its translation: CATSDNTVFPDPINTGELFF.

This clonotype was counted ten times or more. In DNA form, the CDR3 reads TGTGCCAGCAGCGTAGAGCCACACCGTTCGAACACCGGGGAGCTGTTTTTT. It specifies CASSVEPHRSNTGELFF. V is TRBV9 and J is TRBJ2-2, with D unclear. Looked up from germline, CDR1 is SGDLS and CDR2 is YYNGEE. V was clipped by 0 bases and J by 0 bases, with 12 bases between them. The CDR3 covers 17 residues.

This clonotype was recorded at least ten times. The V gene is TRBV6-2 or TRBV6-3, the J gene TRBJ2-2; D is ambiguous. The CDR3 is made up of 14 amino acids. The germline CDR1 and CDR2 sequences are MNHEY and SVGEGT. The V end lost 5 bases, the J end lost 4 bases, and 11 bases lay between the germline ends. CDR3 coding DNA: TGTGCCAGCAGTATCACAAGAGTCACCGGGGAGCTGTTTTTT. It translates to CASSITRVTGELFF.